Ten or more counts support the clone carrying this T cell receptor beta chain. The antigen remains undetermined. The data were obtained in a study of T cells in Graves' hyperthyroidism and ophthalmopathy. Study-wide points: Ophthalmopathy, which appeared later, was predicted by the model a median 6.5 months before onset.

PBMCs stemmed from less than 13 ml fresh peripheral blood. Regions amplified from RNA transcripts were the TCR beta CDR3 regions. First-round RT-PCR with HTBI primers amplified the TCR CDR3 region. MiXCR was run by TCRdb on the multiplex PCR reads, yielding one entry per CDR3 protein. The table lists about 720,000 distinct CDR3 sequences, 16% of them singletons. The V gene end was trimmed by 6 bases and the J gene end by 5 bases; junction bases not matched to a gene: 5. Looked up from germline, CDR1 is KGHSH and CDR2 is LQKENI. The CDR3 covers 13 residues. The source material was blood. J is TRBJ2-3 and V is TRBV18; TRBD1 agrees at 7 bases. The receptor's source is a man in his late teens or twenties with Graves' hyperthyroidism. CDR3 region: CASSRQGQDTQYF. CDR3 coding DNA: TGTGCCAGCTCCCGACAGGGTCAAGATACGCAGTATTTT.